This T cell receptor (beta chain) was sequenced during a study of T and B cells in COVID-19 patients. Study-level information: COVID-19 patients gave peripheral blood either during active infection or after recovery. In the active-infection cohort, about 90% of the roughly 20 patients had comorbidities linked to unfavorable COVID-19 outcome.

Only a few counts were recorded for this clonotype. Its specificity is unknown. Germline V CDR1 and CDR2: MNHEY, SVGEGT. V dropped 4 bases and J dropped 13; count of bases not matched to a gene: 6. The CDR3 has 12 amino acids. Blood genomic DNA input for TRB amplification was about 240-550 ng. Study observations and caveats: CD4+, regulatory T cell, CD8+ and sorted SARS-CoV-2-responsive or tetramer+ T cells were not yet sequenced.

BIOMED2 TRB-A/B primer pools were used in multiplex TRB PCR. TCRdb itself ran the multiplex PCR reads through MiXCR, one entry per CDR3 protein. The sample lists around 8,200 distinct CDR3 sequences; approximately 25% were seen once. The rearrangement joins TRBV6-2 or TRBV6-3 to TRBJ2-7, with TRBD2 matching 11 bases. Material: blood. This clonotype was sampled from a human donor with active COVID-19. This CDR3 reads CASSWRLAGQYF. In DNA form, the CDR3 reads TGTGCCAGCAGTTGGAGACTAGCGGGGCAATACTTC.